This TCR beta chain was found in a study of OX40 agonist ivuxolimab in advanced cancers. Germline V gene sequence: CDR1 LGHNA, CDR2 YNFKEQ. The CDR3 runs to 15 residues. Trimming cost V 1 base and J 4 bases; bases outside gene matches: 6. The data were produced by immunoSEQ multiplex PCR, yet TCRdb's version contains in-frame clones alone and is incomplete. The sample yields over 75,000 clones, just over 90% seen once. Sequenced material: CD4+ or CD8+ T cells sorted from blood, taken in a trial of the OX40 agonist ivuxolimab. This receptor was identified in an adult with an advanced solid tumor such as melanoma, head and neck, liver or kidney cancer. The genes are TRBV4-2 and TRBJ1-2, with 7 bases aligning to TRBD1. CDR3 DNA: TGTGCCAGCAGCCAAGGGACAGGAGAAACCTATGGCTACACCTTC. This sequence encodes CASSQGTGETYGYTF.